Listed below are T cell receptor beta chains from one sample, sequenced in a study of blood T cell repertoires in COVID-19. Method: immunoSEQ multiplex PCR; TCRdb's copy keeps in-frame clones and lacks some. The sample contains roughly 100,000 clones, approximately 82% of which appear only once. Sequenced material: peripheral blood. These receptors were obtained from a man aged 55 to 70 with active or convalescent COVID-19. CDR3s include the opening cysteine and the closing phenylalanine or tryptophan. Each record gives: D gene, V gene, clone size, J gene, CDR3 protein, CDR3 DNA. The D gene is left open where the match is weak. The size of a clone is reported for some rows only, either as once, few or many, or as a class for expanded clones.

d_gene: NA
v_gene: TRBV6-5
abundance: NA
j_gene: TRBJ2-7
CDR3aa: CASSYSSLAGSYEQYF
CDR3nt: TGTGCCAGCAGTTACTCGAGCCTAGCTGGCTCCTACGAGCAGTACTTC

d_gene: TRBD1
v_gene: TRBV24-1
abundance: NA
j_gene: TRBJ2-3
CDR3aa: CATSPTDRGKDTQYF
CDR3nt: TGTGCCACCAGTCCGACGGACAGGGGCAAAGATACGCAGTATTTT

d_gene: NA
v_gene: TRBV4-3
abundance: NA
j_gene: TRBJ1-3
CDR3aa: CASSQDPPGSSGNTIYF
CDR3nt: TGCGCCAGCAGCCAAGATCCCCCTGGGAGCTCTGGAAACACCATATATTTT

d_gene: TRBD2
v_gene: TRBV3-1/TRBV3-2
abundance: few
j_gene: TRBJ2-5
CDR3aa: CASSQRGGLTQYF
CDR3nt: TGTGCCAGCAGCCAACGGGGGGGTTTGACCCAGTACTTC

d_gene: NA
v_gene: TRBV28
abundance: few
j_gene: TRBJ1-1
CDR3aa: CASRGPGQNTEAFF
CDR3nt: TGTGCCAGCAGGGGACCGGGACAGAACACTGAAGCTTTCTTT

d_gene: TRBD2
v_gene: TRBV7-2
abundance: NA
j_gene: TRBJ2-1
CDR3aa: CASSFPAGYNEQFF
CDR3nt: TGTGCCAGCAGCTTCCCAGCGGGGTACAATGAGCAGTTCTTC

d_gene: TRBD1
v_gene: TRBV5-6
abundance: NA
j_gene: TRBJ2-3
CDR3aa: CASSPTGGVRRRSTDTQYF
CDR3nt: TGTGCCAGCAGCCCGACAGGGGGCGTACGGAGACGAAGCACAGATACGCAGTATTTT

d_gene: TRBD1
v_gene: TRBV7-2
abundance: few
j_gene: TRBJ1-1
CDR3aa: CASSLRPQGAEAFF
CDR3nt: TGTGCCAGCAGCTTGAGACCGCAGGGGGCTGAAGCTTTCTTT

d_gene: NA
v_gene: TRBV18
abundance: NA
j_gene: TRBJ2-1
CDR3aa: CASSPPTGEGYNEQFF
CDR3nt: TGTGCCAGCTCACCACCTACGGGAGAAGGCTACAATGAGCAGTTCTTC

d_gene: TRBD1
v_gene: TRBV5-6
abundance: NA
j_gene: TRBJ1-3
CDR3aa: CASRGTAGNTIYF
CDR3nt: TGTGCCAGCAGAGGGACAGCTGGAAACACCATATATTTT

d_gene: NA
v_gene: TRBV6-5
abundance: few
j_gene: TRBJ2-7
CDR3aa: CASSPQTTVYEQYF
CDR3nt: TGTGCCAGCAGTCCGCAGACAACGGTCTACGAGCAGTACTTC

d_gene: TRBD1
v_gene: TRBV18
abundance: NA
j_gene: TRBJ1-3
CDR3aa: CASSPPGQRSSGNTIYF
CDR3nt: TGTGCCAGCTCACCACCGGGACAGCGGTCCTCTGGAAACACCATATATTTT

d_gene: NA
v_gene: TRBV4-3
abundance: NA
j_gene: TRBJ1-1
CDR3aa: CASSPGRGTNTEAFF
CDR3nt: TGCGCCAGCAGCCCAGGGAGGGGGACGAACACTGAAGCTTTCTTT

d_gene: TRBD1
v_gene: TRBV4-1
abundance: NA
j_gene: TRBJ1-2
CDR3aa: CASSPTSGTGATNYGYTF
CDR3nt: TGCGCCAGCAGCCCCACATCCGGGACAGGGGCGACTAACTATGGCTACACCTTC

d_gene: NA
v_gene: TRBV2
abundance: NA
j_gene: TRBJ1-5
CDR3aa: CASSFDRSNQPQHF
CDR3nt: TGTGCCAGCAGCTTTGACAGAAGCAATCAGCCCCAGCATTTT

d_gene: NA
v_gene: TRBV6-2/TRBV6-3
abundance: NA
j_gene: TRBJ2-5
CDR3aa: CASSFRGLKQETQYF
CDR3nt: TGTGCCAGCAGTTTCAGGGGCCTTAAGCAAGAGACCCAGTACTTC

d_gene: NA
v_gene: TRBV28
abundance: NA
j_gene: TRBJ1-5
CDR3aa: CASTPLRTGFNQPQHF
CDR3nt: TGTGCCAGCACACCCTTGCGAACAGGTTTCAATCAGCCCCAGCATTTT

d_gene: TRBD1
v_gene: TRBV7-8
abundance: few
j_gene: TRBJ1-1
CDR3aa: CASSRTGGSQDTEAFF
CDR3nt: TGTGCCAGCAGTCGGACAGGGGGGAGCCAGGACACTGAAGCTTTCTTT

d_gene: NA
v_gene: TRBV6-2/TRBV6-3
abundance: NA
j_gene: TRBJ2-2
CDR3aa: CASSYSGARTGELFF
CDR3nt: TGTGCCAGCAGTTACTCGGGGGCGCGAACCGGGGAGCTGTTTTTT

d_gene: NA
v_gene: TRBV24-1
abundance: NA
j_gene: TRBJ2-7
CDR3aa: CATSDSGQLYEQYF
CDR3nt: TGTGCCACCAGTGATTCCGGACAGCTCTACGAGCAGTACTTC

d_gene: TRBD2
v_gene: TRBV6-4
abundance: NA
j_gene: TRBJ2-3
CDR3aa: CASSEGKREALSTDTQYF
CDR3nt: TGTGCCAGCAGTGAGGGGAAGCGGGAGGCCCTAAGCACAGATACGCAGTATTTT

d_gene: NA
v_gene: TRBV10-2
abundance: once
j_gene: TRBJ2-3
CDR3aa: CASSENGGRSTDTQYF
CDR3nt: TGCGCCAGCAGTGAAAATGGCGGCCGTAGCACAGATACGCAGTATTTT

d_gene: TRBD1
v_gene: TRBV7-3
abundance: NA
j_gene: TRBJ2-2
CDR3aa: CASSLRGPTSTGELFF
CDR3nt: TGTGCCAGCAGCCTCAGGGGGCCAACCTCCACCGGGGAGCTGTTTTTT

d_gene: NA
v_gene: TRBV6-2/TRBV6-3
abundance: NA
j_gene: TRBJ2-3
CDR3aa: CASSPLGSGSITDTQYF
CDR3nt: TGTGCCAGCAGCCCCCTGGGGTCGGGATCGATCACAGATACGCAGTATTTT

d_gene: NA
v_gene: TRBV6-6
abundance: NA
j_gene: TRBJ2-3
CDR3aa: CASSSEGRTDTQYF
CDR3nt: TGTGCCAGCAGTTCGGAGGGCCGCACAGATACGCAGTATTTT

d_gene: NA
v_gene: TRBV2
abundance: NA
j_gene: TRBJ2-7
CDR3aa: CASNQGGDSYEQYF
CDR3nt: TGTGCCAGCAATCAGGGTGGGGACTCCTACGAGCAGTACTTC

d_gene: NA
v_gene: TRBV4-1
abundance: NA
j_gene: TRBJ1-5
CDR3aa: CASSQDNTGVPQHF
CDR3nt: TGCGCCAGCAGCCAAGATAACACCGGGGTCCCCCAGCATTTT

d_gene: NA
v_gene: TRBV6-5
abundance: NA
j_gene: TRBJ2-2
CDR3aa: CASSFQGTGELFF
CDR3nt: TGTGCCAGCAGTTTTCAGGGGACCGGGGAGCTGTTTTTT

d_gene: NA
v_gene: TRBV4-3
abundance: once
j_gene: TRBJ1-5
CDR3aa: CASSQSWTGNQPQHF
CDR3nt: TGCGCCAGCAGCCAGTCATGGACAGGCAATCAGCCCCAGCATTTT

d_gene: TRBD2
v_gene: TRBV5-1
abundance: NA
j_gene: TRBJ2-5
CDR3aa: CASSPSGAGETQYF
CDR3nt: TGCGCCAGCAGCCCTAGCGGGGCAGGGGAGACCCAGTACTTC

d_gene: NA
v_gene: TRBV21-1
abundance: NA
j_gene: TRBJ2-1
CDR3aa: CASRRHRGRYNEQFF
CDR3nt: TGTGCCAGCAGACGACACAGGGGTAGGTACAATGAGCAGTTCTTC

d_gene: TRBD2
v_gene: TRBV11-3
abundance: NA
j_gene: TRBJ2-7
CDR3aa: CASSLSGGSYEQYF
CDR3nt: TGTGCCAGCAGCTTAAGCGGGGGCTCCTACGAGCAGTACTTC

d_gene: TRBD1
v_gene: TRBV5-4
abundance: NA
j_gene: TRBJ1-1
CDR3aa: CASSDRDRGEAFF
CDR3nt: TGTGCCAGCAGCGACCGGGACAGGGGAGAAGCTTTCTTT

d_gene: NA
v_gene: TRBV29-1
abundance: NA
j_gene: TRBJ1-1
CDR3aa: CSAGWGGWDTEAFF
CDR3nt: TGCAGCGCCGGTTGGGGGGGCTGGGACACTGAAGCTTTCTTT

d_gene: NA
v_gene: TRBV2
abundance: NA
j_gene: TRBJ2-2
CDR3aa: CASTRLLSTGELFF
CDR3nt: TGTGCCAGCACCCGACTCCTTTCAACCGGGGAGCTGTTTTTT

d_gene: TRBD1
v_gene: TRBV11-2
abundance: few
j_gene: TRBJ1-2
CDR3aa: CASSAGQGINYGYTF
CDR3nt: TGTGCCAGCAGCGCGGGACAGGGGATTAACTATGGCTACACCTTC

d_gene: NA
v_gene: TRBV24-1
abundance: NA
j_gene: TRBJ2-7
CDR3aa: CATSDPPAYEQYF
CDR3nt: TGTGCCACCAGTGATCCCCCTGCCTACGAGCAGTACTTC

d_gene: NA
v_gene: TRBV29-1
abundance: NA
j_gene: TRBJ1-3
CDR3aa: CSVDPGDTNTIYF
CDR3nt: TGCAGCGTTGATCCCGGGGATACAAACACCATATATTTT

d_gene: TRBD1
v_gene: TRBV29-1
abundance: NA
j_gene: TRBJ1-3
CDR3aa: CSVGRGQGASEGRGNTIYF
CDR3nt: TGCAGCGTGGGAAGGGGACAGGGGGCAAGCGAGGGTAGGGGAAACACCATATATTTT

d_gene: NA
v_gene: TRBV5-1
abundance: NA
j_gene: TRBJ2-6
CDR3aa: CASSVDSGANVLTF
CDR3nt: TGCGCCAGCAGTGTAGACTCTGGGGCCAACGTCCTGACTTTC

d_gene: TRBD2
v_gene: TRBV27
abundance: NA
j_gene: TRBJ2-2
CDR3aa: CASSFGLAGVGELFF
CDR3nt: TGTGCCAGCAGTTTTGGACTAGCGGGAGTCGGGGAGCTGTTTTTT